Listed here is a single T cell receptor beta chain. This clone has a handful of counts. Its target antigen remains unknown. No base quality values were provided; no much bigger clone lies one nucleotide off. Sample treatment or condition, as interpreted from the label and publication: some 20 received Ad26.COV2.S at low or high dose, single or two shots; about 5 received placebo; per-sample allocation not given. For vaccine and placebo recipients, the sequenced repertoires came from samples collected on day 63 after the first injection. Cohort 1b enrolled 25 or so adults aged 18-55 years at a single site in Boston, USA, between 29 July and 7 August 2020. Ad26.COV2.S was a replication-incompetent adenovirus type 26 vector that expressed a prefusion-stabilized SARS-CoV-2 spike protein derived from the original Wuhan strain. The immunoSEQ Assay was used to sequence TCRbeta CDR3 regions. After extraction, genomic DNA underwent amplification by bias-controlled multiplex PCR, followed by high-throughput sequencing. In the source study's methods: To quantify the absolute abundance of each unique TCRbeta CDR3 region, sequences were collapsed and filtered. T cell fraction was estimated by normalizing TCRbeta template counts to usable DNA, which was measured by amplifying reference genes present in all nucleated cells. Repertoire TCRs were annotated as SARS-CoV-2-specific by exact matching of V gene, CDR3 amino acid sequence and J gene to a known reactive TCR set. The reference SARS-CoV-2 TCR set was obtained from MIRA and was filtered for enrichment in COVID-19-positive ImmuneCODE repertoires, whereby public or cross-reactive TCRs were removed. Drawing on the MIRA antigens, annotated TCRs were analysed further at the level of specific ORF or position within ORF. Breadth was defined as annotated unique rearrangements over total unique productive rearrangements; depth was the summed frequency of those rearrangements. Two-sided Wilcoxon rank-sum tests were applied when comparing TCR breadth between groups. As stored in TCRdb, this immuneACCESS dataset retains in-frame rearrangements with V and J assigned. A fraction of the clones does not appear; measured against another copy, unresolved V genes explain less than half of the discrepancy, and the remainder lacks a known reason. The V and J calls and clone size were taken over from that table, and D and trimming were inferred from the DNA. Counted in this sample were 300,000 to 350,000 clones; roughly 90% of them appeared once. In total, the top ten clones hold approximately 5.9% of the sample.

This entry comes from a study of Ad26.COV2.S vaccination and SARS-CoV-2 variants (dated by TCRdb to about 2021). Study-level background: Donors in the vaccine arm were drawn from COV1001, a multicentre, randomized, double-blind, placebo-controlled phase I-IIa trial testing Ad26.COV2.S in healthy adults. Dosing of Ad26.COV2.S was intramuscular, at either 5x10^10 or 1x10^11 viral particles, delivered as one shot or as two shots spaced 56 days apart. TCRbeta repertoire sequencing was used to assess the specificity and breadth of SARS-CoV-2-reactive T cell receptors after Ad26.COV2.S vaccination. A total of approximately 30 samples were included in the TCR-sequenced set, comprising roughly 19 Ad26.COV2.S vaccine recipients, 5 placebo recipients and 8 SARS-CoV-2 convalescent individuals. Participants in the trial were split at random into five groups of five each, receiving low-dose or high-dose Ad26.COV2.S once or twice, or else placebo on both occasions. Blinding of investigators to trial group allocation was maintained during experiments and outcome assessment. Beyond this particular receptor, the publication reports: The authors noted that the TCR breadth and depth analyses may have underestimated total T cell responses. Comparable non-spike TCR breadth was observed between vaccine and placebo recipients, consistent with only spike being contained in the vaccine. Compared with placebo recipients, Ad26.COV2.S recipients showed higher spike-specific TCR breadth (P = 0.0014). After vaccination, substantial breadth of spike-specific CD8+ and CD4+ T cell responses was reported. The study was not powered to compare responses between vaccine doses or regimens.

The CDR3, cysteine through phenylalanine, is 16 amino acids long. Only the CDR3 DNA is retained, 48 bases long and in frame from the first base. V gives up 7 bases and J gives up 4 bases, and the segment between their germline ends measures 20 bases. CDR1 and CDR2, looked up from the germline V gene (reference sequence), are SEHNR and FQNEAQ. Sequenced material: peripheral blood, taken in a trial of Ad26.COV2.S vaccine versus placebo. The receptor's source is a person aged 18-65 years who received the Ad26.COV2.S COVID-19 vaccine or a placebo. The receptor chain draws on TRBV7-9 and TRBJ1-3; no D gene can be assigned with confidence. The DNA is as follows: TGTGCCAGCACGGACGTTTTGTTGACTTTAGGAAACACCATATATTTT. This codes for CASTDVLLTLGNTIYF.